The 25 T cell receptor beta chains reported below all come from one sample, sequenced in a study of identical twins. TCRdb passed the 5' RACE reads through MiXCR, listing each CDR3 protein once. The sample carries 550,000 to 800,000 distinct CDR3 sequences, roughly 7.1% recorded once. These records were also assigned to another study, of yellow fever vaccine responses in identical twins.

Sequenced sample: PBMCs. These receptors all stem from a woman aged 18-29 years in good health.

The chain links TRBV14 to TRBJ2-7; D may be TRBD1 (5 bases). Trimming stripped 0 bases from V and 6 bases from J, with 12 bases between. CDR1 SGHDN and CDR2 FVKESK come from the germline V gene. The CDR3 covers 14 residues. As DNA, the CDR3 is TGTGCCAGCAGCCAAGATGTATGGGGCTCCGAGCAGTACTTC. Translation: CASSQDVWGSEQYF.

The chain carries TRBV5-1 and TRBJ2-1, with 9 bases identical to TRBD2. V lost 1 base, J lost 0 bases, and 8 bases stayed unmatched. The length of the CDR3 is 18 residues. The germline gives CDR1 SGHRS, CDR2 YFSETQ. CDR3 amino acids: CASSLYVLSGSSYNEQFF. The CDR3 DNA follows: TGCGCCAGCAGCTTGTACGTGCTTAGCGGGAGCTCCTACAATGAGCAGTTCTTC.

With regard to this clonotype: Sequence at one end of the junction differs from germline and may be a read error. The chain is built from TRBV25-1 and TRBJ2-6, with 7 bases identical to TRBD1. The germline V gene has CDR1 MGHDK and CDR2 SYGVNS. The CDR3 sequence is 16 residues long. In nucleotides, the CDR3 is TGTACCAGCAGTGATGGGACAGTCTCTGGGGCCAACGTCCTGACTTTC. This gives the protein CTSSDGTVSGANVLTF.

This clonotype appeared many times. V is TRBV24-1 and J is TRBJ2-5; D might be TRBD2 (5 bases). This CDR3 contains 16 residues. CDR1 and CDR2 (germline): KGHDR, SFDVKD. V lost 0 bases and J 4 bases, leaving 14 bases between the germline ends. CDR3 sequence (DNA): TGTGCCACCAGTGATTTGCTACACGGGAATAGAGAGACCCAGTACTTC. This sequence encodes CATSDLLHGNRETQYF.

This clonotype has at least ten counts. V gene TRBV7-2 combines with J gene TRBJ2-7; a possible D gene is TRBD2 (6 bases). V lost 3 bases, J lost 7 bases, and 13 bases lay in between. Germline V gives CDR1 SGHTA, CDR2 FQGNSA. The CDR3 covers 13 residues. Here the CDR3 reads CASSFPGLGEQYF. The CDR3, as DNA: TGTGCCAGCAGCTTTCCGGGACTGGGGGAGCAGTACTTC. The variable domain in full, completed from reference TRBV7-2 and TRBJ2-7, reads GAGVSQSPSNKVTEKGKDVELRCDPISGHTALYWYRQSLGQGLEFLIYFQGNSAPDKSGLPSDRFSAERTGGSVSTLTIQRTQQEDSAVYLCASSFPGLGEQYFGPGTRLTVT.

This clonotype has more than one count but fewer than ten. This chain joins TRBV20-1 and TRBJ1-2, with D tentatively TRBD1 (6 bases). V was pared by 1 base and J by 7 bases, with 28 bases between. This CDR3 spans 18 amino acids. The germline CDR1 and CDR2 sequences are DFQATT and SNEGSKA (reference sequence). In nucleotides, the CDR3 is TGCAGTGCTAGAGGGGGGGCGACAGGTGCGGATGACTGGGCTGGCTACACCTTC. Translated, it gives CSARGGATGADDWAGYTF.

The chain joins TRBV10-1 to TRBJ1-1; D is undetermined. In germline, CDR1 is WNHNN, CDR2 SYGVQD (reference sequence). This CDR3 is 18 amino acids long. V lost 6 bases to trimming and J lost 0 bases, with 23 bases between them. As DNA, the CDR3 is TGCGCCAGCAGGCCCCTCAGGAGGCGACTCTTGATGAACACTGAAGCTTTCTTT. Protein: CASRPLRRRLLMNTEAFF.

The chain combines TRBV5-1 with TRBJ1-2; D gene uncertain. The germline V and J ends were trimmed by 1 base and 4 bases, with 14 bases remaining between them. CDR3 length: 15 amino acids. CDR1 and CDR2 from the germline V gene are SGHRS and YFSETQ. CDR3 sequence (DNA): TGCGCCAGCAGCTTGAGTGGGGAAACCTTCTATGGCTACACCTTC. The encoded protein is CASSLSGETFYGYTF. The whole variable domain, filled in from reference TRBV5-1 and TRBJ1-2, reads KAGVTQTPRYLIKTRGQQVTLSCSPISGHRSVSWYQQTPGQGLQFLFEYFSETQRNKGNFPGRFSGRQFSNSRSEMNVSTLELGDSALYLCASSLSGETFYGYTFGSGTRLTVV.

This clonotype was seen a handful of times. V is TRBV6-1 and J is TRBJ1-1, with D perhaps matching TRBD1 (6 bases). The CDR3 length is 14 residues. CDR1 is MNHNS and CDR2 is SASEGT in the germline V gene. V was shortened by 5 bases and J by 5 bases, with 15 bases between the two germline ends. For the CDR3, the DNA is TGTGCCAGCAGTCTTTTTTTAGGGGGGACTGAAGCTTTCTTT. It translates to CASSLFLGGTEAFF.

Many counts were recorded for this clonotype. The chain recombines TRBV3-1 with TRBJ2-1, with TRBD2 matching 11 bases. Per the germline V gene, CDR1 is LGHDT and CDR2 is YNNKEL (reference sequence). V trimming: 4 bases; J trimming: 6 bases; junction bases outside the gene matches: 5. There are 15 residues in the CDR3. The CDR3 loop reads CASSRLAGGANEQFF. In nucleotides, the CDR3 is TGTGCCAGCAGCCGATTAGCGGGGGGGGCCAATGAGCAGTTCTTC.

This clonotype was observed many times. CDR3 DNA sequence: TGTGCCAGCAGCTTAGTAGGCGGGACTAAGACAGATACGCAGTATTTT. Its protein is CASSLVGGTKTDTQYF. The chain has TRBV7-2 and TRBJ2-3, with 7 bases identical to TRBD2. Germline CDR1 and CDR2: SGHTA and FQGNSA. CDR3 length equals 16 residues. Losses at the gene ends were 1 base for V and 3 bases for J; bases not matched to a gene: 7. Full variable domain (outside the CDR3, taken from reference TRBV7-2 and TRBJ2-3): GAGVSQSPSNKVTEKGKDVELRCDPISGHTALYWYRQSLGQGLEFLIYFQGNSAPDKSGLPSDRFSAERTGGSVSTLTIQRTQQEDSAVYLCASSLVGGTKTDTQYFGPGTRLTVL.

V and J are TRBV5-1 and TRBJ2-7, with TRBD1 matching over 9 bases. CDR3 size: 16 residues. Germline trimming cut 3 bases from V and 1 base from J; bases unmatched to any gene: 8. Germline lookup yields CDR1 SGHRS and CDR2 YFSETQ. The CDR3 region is CASSYPTGGGSYEQYF. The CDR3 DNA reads TGCGCCAGCAGCTACCCGACAGGGGGTGGGTCCTACGAGCAGTACTTC.

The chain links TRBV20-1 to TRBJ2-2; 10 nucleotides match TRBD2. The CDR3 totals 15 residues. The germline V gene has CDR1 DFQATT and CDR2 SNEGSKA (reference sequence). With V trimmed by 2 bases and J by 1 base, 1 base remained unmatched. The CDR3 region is CSARPSGRNTGELFF. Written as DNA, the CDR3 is TGCAGTGCTAGACCTAGCGGGAGGAACACCGGGGAGCTGTTTTTT.

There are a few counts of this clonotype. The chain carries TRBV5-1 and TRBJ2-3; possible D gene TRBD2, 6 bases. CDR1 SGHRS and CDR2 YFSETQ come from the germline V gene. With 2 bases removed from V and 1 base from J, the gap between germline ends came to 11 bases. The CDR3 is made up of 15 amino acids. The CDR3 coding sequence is TGCGCCAGCAGCTTAAGGAGGGCCGGCACAGATACGCAGTATTTT. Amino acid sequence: CASSLRRAGTDTQYF.

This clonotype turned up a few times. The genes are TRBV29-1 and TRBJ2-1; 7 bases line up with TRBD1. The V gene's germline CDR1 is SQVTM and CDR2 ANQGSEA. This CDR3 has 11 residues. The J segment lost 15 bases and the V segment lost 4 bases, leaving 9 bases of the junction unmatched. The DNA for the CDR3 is TGCAGCGTTGGCGACAGGGTTTTCCTGTTCTTC. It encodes CSVGDRVFLFF.

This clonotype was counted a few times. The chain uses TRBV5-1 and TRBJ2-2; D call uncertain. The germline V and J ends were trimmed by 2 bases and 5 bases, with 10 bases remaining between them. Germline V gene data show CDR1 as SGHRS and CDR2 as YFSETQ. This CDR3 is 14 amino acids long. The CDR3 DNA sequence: TGCGCCAGCAGCTTCGAAGGGCGGACCGGGGAGCTGTTTTTT. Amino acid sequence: CASSFEGRTGELFF.

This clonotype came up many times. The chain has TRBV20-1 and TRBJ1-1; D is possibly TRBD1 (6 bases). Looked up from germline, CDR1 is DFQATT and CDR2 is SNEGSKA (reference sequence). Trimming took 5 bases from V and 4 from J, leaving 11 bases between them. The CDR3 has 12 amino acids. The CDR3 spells CSADRSGTEAFF. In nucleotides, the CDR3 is TGCAGTGCTGACAGGTCTGGCACTGAAGCTTTCTTT.

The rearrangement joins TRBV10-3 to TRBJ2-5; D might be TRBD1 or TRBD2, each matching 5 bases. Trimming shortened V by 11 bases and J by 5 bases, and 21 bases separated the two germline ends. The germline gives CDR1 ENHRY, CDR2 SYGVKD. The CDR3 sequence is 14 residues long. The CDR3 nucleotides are TGTGCCTCCGCCGGGACCGCGGACTCGGAGACCCAGTACTTC. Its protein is CASAGTADSETQYF.

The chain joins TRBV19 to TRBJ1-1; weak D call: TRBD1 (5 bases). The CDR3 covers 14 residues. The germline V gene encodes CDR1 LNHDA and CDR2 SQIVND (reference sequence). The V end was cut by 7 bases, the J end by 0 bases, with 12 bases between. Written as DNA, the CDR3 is TGTGCCAGTACGGTAGGACACCTGAACACTGAAGCTTTCTTT. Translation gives CASTVGHLNTEAFF.

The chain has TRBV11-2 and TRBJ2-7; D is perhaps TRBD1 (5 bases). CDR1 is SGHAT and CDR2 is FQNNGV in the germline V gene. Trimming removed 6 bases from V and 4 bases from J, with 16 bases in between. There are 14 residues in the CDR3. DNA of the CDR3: TGTGCCAGCAGTGGAAGGGGCAGTTTATACGAGCAGTACTTC. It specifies CASSGRGSLYEQYF.

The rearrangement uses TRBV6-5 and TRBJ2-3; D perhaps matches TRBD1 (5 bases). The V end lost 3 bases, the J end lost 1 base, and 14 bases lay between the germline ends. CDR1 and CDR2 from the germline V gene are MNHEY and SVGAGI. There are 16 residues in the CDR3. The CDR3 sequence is CASSYSQGIGTDTQYF. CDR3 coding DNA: TGTGCCAGCAGTTATTCGCAGGGAATAGGCACAGATACGCAGTATTTT.

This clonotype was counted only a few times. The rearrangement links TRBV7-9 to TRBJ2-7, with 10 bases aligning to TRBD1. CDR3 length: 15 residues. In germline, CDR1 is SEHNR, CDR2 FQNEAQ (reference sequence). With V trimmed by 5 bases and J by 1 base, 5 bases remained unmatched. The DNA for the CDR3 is TGTGCCAGCAGCCCCGGGACAGGGGAGTCCTACGAGCAGTACGTC. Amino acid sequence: CASSPGTGESYEQYV.

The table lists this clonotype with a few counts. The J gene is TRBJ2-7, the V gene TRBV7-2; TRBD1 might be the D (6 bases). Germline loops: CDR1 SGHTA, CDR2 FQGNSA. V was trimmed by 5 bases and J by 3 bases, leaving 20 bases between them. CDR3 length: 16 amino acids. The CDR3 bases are TGTGCCAGCAGCCAAAGGGGGTCAGGGTGGGGCTACGAGCAGTACTTC. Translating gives CASSQRGSGWGYEQYF.

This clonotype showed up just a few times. CDR3 coding DNA: TGCAGCGTCGCCGACAATCTCATTCAGCCCCAGCATTTT. This gives the protein CSVADNLIQPQHF. This chain links TRBV29-1 with TRBJ1-5; D not certain. Trimming cost V 6 bases and J 6 bases, with 15 bases left between them. CDR1 is SQVTM, CDR2 ANQGSEA, per germline. The CDR3 is 13 amino acids.

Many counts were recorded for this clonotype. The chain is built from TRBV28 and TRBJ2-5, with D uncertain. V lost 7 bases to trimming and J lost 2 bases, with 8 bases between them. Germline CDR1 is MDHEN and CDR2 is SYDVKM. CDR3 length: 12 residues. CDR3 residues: CASNVGQETQYF. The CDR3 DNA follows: TGTGCCAGCAATGTAGGACAAGAGACCCAGTACTTC.